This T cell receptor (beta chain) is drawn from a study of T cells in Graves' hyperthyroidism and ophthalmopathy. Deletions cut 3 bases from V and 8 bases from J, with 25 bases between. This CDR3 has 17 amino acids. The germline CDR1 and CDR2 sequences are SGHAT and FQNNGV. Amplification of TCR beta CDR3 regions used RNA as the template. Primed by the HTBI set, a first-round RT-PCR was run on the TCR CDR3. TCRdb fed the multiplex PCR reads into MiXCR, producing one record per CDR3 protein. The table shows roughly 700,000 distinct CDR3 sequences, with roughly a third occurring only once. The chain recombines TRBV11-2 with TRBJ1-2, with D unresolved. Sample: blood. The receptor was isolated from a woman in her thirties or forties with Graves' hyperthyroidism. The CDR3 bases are TGTGCCAGCAGCTTTATACGGCAGTCCCAGAGTGCGGAAGGCTACACCTTC. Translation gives CASSFIRQSQSAEGYTF.